A selection of T cell receptor beta chains follows, all from one sample in a study of glioma-infiltrating T cells. MiXCR, run by TCRdb on the multiplex PCR reads, gives a single entry per CDR3 protein. The sample lists 150,000 to 200,000 distinct CDR3 sequences, around 32% occurring once. Sequenced: glioma tissue, nonneoplastic brain tissue, or PBMCs (not recorded which). The origin of the receptors is a human donor with low-grade glioma or glioblastoma, undergoing nonglioma brain surgery, or in good health (not recorded which). CDR3s include the opening cysteine and the closing phenylalanine or tryptophan. Each record gives: D gene, V gene, clone size, J gene, CDR3 protein, CDR3 DNA. A D gene is named only where the DNA matches it firmly. Expanded clones get a size class; other rows say once, few or many, or leave the size out.

d_call: .; v_call: TRBV4-2; clone_size: many; j_call: TRBJ2-3; cdr3_aa: CASKPGRATDTQYF; cdr3_nt: TGTGCCAGCAAGCCAGGGCGAGCAACAGATACGCAGTATTTT
d_call: .; v_call: TRBV4-3; clone_size: many; j_call: TRBJ2-7; cdr3_aa: CASSRGTSSREQYF; cdr3_nt: TGCGCCAGCAGCCGCGGGACTTCCTCCCGCGAGCAGTACTTC
d_call: .; v_call: TRBV7-3; clone_size: .; j_call: TRBJ2-3; cdr3_aa: CASSLTGYPLLDDTQYF; cdr3_nt: TGTGCCAGCAGCTTAACAGGGTATCCCCTCTTGGATGATACGCAGTATTTT
d_call: .; v_call: TRBV19; clone_size: few; j_call: TRBJ2-1; cdr3_aa: CASGRLDAVNEQFF; cdr3_nt: TGTGCCAGTGGTAGACTGGACGCGGTGAATGAGCAGTTCTTC
d_call: .; v_call: TRBV6-6; clone_size: .; j_call: TRBJ1-6; cdr3_aa: CASGYSIRAYNSPLHF; cdr3_nt: TGTGCCAGCGGTTACTCGATTCGGGCCTATAACTCACCCCTCCACTTT
d_call: .; v_call: TRBV20-1; clone_size: many; j_call: TRBJ2-1; cdr3_aa: CSASYNEQFF; cdr3_nt: TGCAGTGCCTCCTACAATGAGCAGTTCTTC
d_call: .; v_call: TRBV7-9; clone_size: many; j_call: TRBJ1-1; cdr3_aa: CASSLDAGAFF; cdr3_nt: TGTGCCAGCAGCTTAGATGCCGGGGCTTTCTTT
d_call: TRBD1; v_call: TRBV20-1; clone_size: many; j_call: TRBJ2-5; cdr3_aa: CSASPDDRVGETQYF; cdr3_nt: TGCAGTGCCTCGCCCGATGACAGGGTGGGAGAGACCCAGTACTTC
d_call: .; v_call: TRBV19; clone_size: few; j_call: TRBJ2-1; cdr3_aa: CASSIQLGGFGEQFF; cdr3_nt: TGTGCCAGTAGTATCCAACTAGGGGGGTTTGGGGAGCAGTTCTTC
d_call: TRBD1; v_call: TRBV5-1; clone_size: few; j_call: TRBJ2-3; cdr3_aa: CASSLVADRGPDTQYF; cdr3_nt: TGCGCCAGCAGCTTGGTTGCGGACAGGGGGCCAGATACGCAGTATTTT
d_call: TRBD1; v_call: TRBV20-1; clone_size: many; j_call: TRBJ2-7; cdr3_aa: CSAPRQGPTYEQYF; cdr3_nt: TGCAGTGCCCCTCGACAGGGGCCTACCTACGAGCAGTACTTC
d_call: .; v_call: TRBV10-3; clone_size: once; j_call: TRBJ2-7; cdr3_aa: CATAPLDSEPLEQYF; cdr3_nt: TGTGCCACCGCCCCGCTCGACAGTGAACCCTTGGAGCAGTACTTC
d_call: .; v_call: TRBV20-1; clone_size: .; j_call: TRBJ1-1; cdr3_aa: CSARGAGDGIHTEAFF; cdr3_nt: TGCAGTGCTAGAGGTGCAGGGGATGGCATTCACACTGAAGCTTTCTTT
d_call: TRBD2; v_call: TRBV19; clone_size: .; j_call: TRBJ2-1; cdr3_aa: CASSIKLAGVSHEQFF; cdr3_nt: TGTGCCAGTAGTATCAAGCTAGCGGGAGTATCCCATGAGCAGTTCTTC
d_call: .; v_call: TRBV27; clone_size: many; j_call: TRBJ2-3; cdr3_aa: CASSFQGWDTQYF; cdr3_nt: TGTGCCAGCAGTTTTCAGGGTTGGGATACGCAGTATTTT
d_call: .; v_call: TRBV29-1; clone_size: .; j_call: TRBJ2-5; cdr3_aa: CSVEEAGDIWETQYF; cdr3_nt: TGCAGCGTTGAAGAAGCAGGGGATATTTGGGAGACCCAGTACTTC
d_call: .; v_call: TRBV7-9; clone_size: few; j_call: TRBJ2-2; cdr3_aa: CASSLATGAAGELFF; cdr3_nt: TGTGCCAGCAGCTTAGCCACAGGAGCTGCCGGGGAGCTGTTTTTT
d_call: .; v_call: TRBV7-2; clone_size: many; j_call: TRBJ1-1; cdr3_aa: CAPRTGRMDTEAFF; cdr3_nt: TGTGCCCCAAGGACGGGACGGATGGACACTGAAGCTTTCTTT
d_call: .; v_call: TRBV27; clone_size: .; j_call: TRBJ1-1; cdr3_aa: CASIAGRSYTEAFF; cdr3_nt: TGTGCCAGCATAGCCGGACGGAGTTATACTGAAGCTTTCTTT
d_call: .; v_call: TRBV4-1; clone_size: .; j_call: TRBJ2-1; cdr3_aa: CASSQVGGGPPLF; cdr3_nt: TGCGCCAGCAGCCAAGTCGGGGGTGGACCCCCCCTCTTC
d_call: TRBD2; v_call: TRBV7-9; clone_size: .; j_call: TRBJ2-7; cdr3_aa: CASSLGTSIEQYF; cdr3_nt: TGTGCCAGCAGCTTGGGGACTAGCATCGAGCAGTACTTC
d_call: .; v_call: TRBV7-6; clone_size: few; j_call: TRBJ1-1; cdr3_aa: CASSLLVTTDTEAFF; cdr3_nt: TGTGCCAGCAGCTTGCTCGTAACGACCGACACTGAAGCTTTCTTT
d_call: .; v_call: TRBV7-2; clone_size: many; j_call: TRBJ1-3; cdr3_aa: CASSLVGFSGNTIYF; cdr3_nt: TGTGCCAGCAGCTTAGTTGGATTCTCTGGAAACACCATATATTTT
d_call: TRBD2; v_call: TRBV27; clone_size: .; j_call: TRBJ2-1; cdr3_aa: CASRVSGVYNEQFF; cdr3_nt: TGTGCCAGCAGGGTAAGCGGGGTCTACAATGAGCAGTTCTTC
d_call: .; v_call: TRBV20-1; clone_size: .; j_call: TRBJ2-5; cdr3_aa: CSPTYAQETQYF; cdr3_nt: TGCAGTCCGACCTATGCCCAAGAGACCCAGTACTTC
d_call: TRBD2; v_call: TRBV4-2; clone_size: many; j_call: TRBJ2-2; cdr3_aa: CASSQDGTSGRAGELFF; cdr3_nt: TGTGCCAGCAGCCAAGACGGGACTAGCGGGAGGGCCGGGGAGCTGTTTTTT
d_call: .; v_call: TRBV7-9; clone_size: many; j_call: TRBJ2-5; cdr3_aa: CASSFLQEPKETQYF; cdr3_nt: TGTGCCAGCAGCTTCCTACAGGAGCCAAAGGAGACCCAGTACTTC
d_call: TRBD2; v_call: TRBV4-1; clone_size: .; j_call: TRBJ2-2; cdr3_aa: CASSQEKAGGAGELFF; cdr3_nt: TGCGCCAGCAGCCAAGAAAAAGCGGGAGGGGCCGGGGAGCTGTTTTTT
d_call: .; v_call: TRBV4-2; clone_size: .; j_call: TRBJ2-2; cdr3_aa: CASSFEGQSSNGELFF; cdr3_nt: TGTGCCAGCAGCTTTGAGGGACAAAGCTCGAACGGGGAGCTGTTTTTT
d_call: .; v_call: TRBV6-4; clone_size: many; j_call: TRBJ2-3; cdr3_aa: CASSDRAVTTDTQYF; cdr3_nt: TGTGCCAGCAGTGACCGGGCTGTTACCACAGATACGCAGTATTTT
d_call: .; v_call: TRBV7-2; clone_size: many; j_call: TRBJ2-3; cdr3_aa: CASSQFTDTQYF; cdr3_nt: TGTGCCAGCAGCCAATTCACAGATACGCAGTATTTT
d_call: TRBD1; v_call: TRBV4-3; clone_size: few; j_call: TRBJ2-7; cdr3_aa: CASSQDRTGFYEQYF; cdr3_nt: TGCGCCAGCAGCCAAGATAGGACAGGCTTTTACGAGCAGTACTTC
d_call: TRBD2; v_call: TRBV28; clone_size: once; j_call: TRBJ2-7; cdr3_aa: CASAPGLAGQGQQYF; cdr3_nt: TGTGCCAGCGCCCCGGGACTAGCGGGACAGGGGCAGCAGTACTTC
d_call: TRBD1; v_call: TRBV6-1; clone_size: many; j_call: TRBJ2-3; cdr3_aa: CASKSQGAFGDTQYF; cdr3_nt: TGTGCCAGCAAAAGTCAGGGGGCATTTGGAGATACGCAGTATTTT
d_call: .; v_call: TRBV20-1; clone_size: once; j_call: TRBJ2-1; cdr3_aa: CSAGGSAYEQFF; cdr3_nt: TGCAGTGCTGGAGGGAGTGCCTATGAGCAGTTCTTC
d_call: .; v_call: TRBV19; clone_size: few; j_call: TRBJ1-5; cdr3_aa: CASNDQPQHF; cdr3_nt: TGTGCCAGTAACGACCAGCCCCAGCATTTT
d_call: .; v_call: TRBV25-1; clone_size: .; j_call: TRBJ1-3; cdr3_aa: CASSGYGTLSGNTIYF; cdr3_nt: TGTGCCAGCAGTGGTTACGGGACACTCTCTGGAAACACCATATATTTT
d_call: .; v_call: TRBV6-1; clone_size: many; j_call: TRBJ1-2; cdr3_aa: CASSELPGAGGYTF; cdr3_nt: TGTGCCAGCAGTGAACTCCCGGGGGCGGGTGGCTACACCTTC
d_call: TRBD2; v_call: TRBV7-2; clone_size: .; j_call: TRBJ2-7; cdr3_aa: CASSLNAGGVYEQYF; cdr3_nt: TGTGCCAGCAGCTTAAACGCGGGAGGGGTTTACGAGCAGTACTTC